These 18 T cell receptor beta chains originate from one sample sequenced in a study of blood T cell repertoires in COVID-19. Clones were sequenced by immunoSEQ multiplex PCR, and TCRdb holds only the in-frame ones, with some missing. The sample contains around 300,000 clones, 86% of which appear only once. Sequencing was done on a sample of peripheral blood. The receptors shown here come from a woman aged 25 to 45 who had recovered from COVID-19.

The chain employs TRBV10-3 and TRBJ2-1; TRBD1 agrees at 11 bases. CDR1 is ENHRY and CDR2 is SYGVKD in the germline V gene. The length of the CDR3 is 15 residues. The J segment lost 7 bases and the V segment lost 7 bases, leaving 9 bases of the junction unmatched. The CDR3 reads CAINEGQGGSNEQFF. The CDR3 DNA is TGTGCCATCAACGAGGGACAGGGGGGGTCTAATGAGCAGTTCTTC.

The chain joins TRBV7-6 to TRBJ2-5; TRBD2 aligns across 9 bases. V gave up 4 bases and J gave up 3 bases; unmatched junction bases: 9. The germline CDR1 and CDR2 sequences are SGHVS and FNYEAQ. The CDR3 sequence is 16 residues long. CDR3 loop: CASSSLAGAPKETQYF. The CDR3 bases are TGTGCCAGCAGCTCCTTAGCGGGGGCCCCCAAAGAGACCCAGTACTTC. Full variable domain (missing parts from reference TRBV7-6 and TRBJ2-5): GAGVSQSPRYKVTKRGQDVALRCDPISGHVSLYWYRQALGQGPEFLTYFNYEAQQDKSGLPNDRFSAERPEGSISTLTIQRTEQRDSAMYRCASSSLAGAPKETQYFGPGTRLLVL.

The CDR3 loop is CASSLGLAGGEGMGFF. In nucleotides, the CDR3 is TGCGCCAGCAGCTTGGGACTAGCGGGAGGTGAGGGAATGGGGTTCTTC. This chain connects TRBV5-1 to TRBJ2-1; 13 bases line up with TRBD2. V was clipped by 0 bases and J by 15 bases; unmatched bases: 12. The CDR3 spans 16 residues. The V gene's germline CDR1 is SGHRS and CDR2 YFSETQ.

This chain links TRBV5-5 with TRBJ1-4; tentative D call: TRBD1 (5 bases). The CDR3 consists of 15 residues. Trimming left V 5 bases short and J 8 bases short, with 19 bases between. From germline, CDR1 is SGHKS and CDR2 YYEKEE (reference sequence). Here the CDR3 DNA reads TGTGCCAGCAGGCTACGGGGGGAACGGAACGAAAAACTGTTTTTT. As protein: CASRLRGERNEKLFF.

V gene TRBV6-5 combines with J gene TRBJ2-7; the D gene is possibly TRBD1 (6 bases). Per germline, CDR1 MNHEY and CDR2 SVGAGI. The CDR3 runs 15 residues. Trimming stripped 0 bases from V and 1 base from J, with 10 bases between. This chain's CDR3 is CASSYSGRGSYEQYF. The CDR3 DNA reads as TGTGCCAGCAGTTACTCAGGCAGGGGATCCTACGAGCAGTACTTC.

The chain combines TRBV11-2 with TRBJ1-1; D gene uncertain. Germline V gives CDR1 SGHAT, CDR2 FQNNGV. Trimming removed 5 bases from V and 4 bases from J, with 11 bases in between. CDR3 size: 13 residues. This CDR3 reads CASSLRVFTEAFF. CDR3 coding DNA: TGTGCCAGCAGCCTACGGGTCTTCACTGAAGCTTTCTTT.

CDR3 residues: CASSLTSGSGYTQYF. DNA for the CDR3: TGTGCCAGCAGCTTAACTAGCGGGAGTGGGTATACGCAGTATTTT. The V gene is TRBV7-3, the J gene TRBJ2-3; 9 bases are shared with TRBD2. CDR1 is SGHTA, CDR2 FQGTGA, per germline. The V segment lost 0 bases and the J segment 7 bases; nucleotides outside the gene matches: 5. CDR3 size: 15 residues.

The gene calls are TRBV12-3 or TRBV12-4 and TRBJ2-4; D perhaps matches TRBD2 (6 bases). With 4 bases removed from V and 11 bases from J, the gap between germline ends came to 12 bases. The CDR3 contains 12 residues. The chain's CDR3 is CASSSGRYLQYF. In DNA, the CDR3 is TGTGCCAGCAGTTCCGGGAGATATCTTCAGTACTTC.

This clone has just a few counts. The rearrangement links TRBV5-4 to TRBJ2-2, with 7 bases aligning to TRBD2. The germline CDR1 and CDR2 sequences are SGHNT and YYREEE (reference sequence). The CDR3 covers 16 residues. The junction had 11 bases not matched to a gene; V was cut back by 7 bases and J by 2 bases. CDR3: CASSQLGGRNTGELFF. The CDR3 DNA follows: TGTGCCAGCTCCCAACTGGGCGGGAGAAACACCGGGGAGCTGTTTTTT.

This CDR3 is CASRQTGRVYNEQFF. CDR3 nucleotides: TGTGCCAGCAGGCAGACCGGGAGGGTCTACAATGAGCAGTTCTTC. The J gene is TRBJ2-1, the V gene TRBV6-5; 8 nucleotides align to TRBD2. After removal of 6 bases from V and 3 bases from J, the junction contained 7 bases not matched to a gene. The germline CDR1 and CDR2 sequences are MNHEY and SVGAGI. CDR3 size: 15 residues.

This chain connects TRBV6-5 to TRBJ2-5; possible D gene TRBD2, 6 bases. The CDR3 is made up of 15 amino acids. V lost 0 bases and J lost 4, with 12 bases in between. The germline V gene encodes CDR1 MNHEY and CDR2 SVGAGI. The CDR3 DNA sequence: TGTGCCAGCAGTTACTCGCCGGCGGGGAGAGAGACCCAGTACTTC. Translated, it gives CASSYSPAGRETQYF.

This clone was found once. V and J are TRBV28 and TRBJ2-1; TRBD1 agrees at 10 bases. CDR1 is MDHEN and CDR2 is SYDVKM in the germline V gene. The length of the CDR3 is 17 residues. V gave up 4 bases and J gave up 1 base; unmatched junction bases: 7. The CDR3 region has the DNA TGTGCCAGCAGTTCAGGACAGGGGGAAATATCCTACAATGAGCAGTTCTTC. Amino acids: CASSSGQGEISYNEQFF. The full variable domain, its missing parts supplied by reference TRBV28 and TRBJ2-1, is DVKVTQSSRYLVKRTGEKVFLECVQDMDHENMFWYRQDPGLGLRLIYFSYDVKMKEKGDIPEGYSVSREKKERFSLILESASTNQTSMYLCASSSGQGEISYNEQFFGPGTRLTVL.

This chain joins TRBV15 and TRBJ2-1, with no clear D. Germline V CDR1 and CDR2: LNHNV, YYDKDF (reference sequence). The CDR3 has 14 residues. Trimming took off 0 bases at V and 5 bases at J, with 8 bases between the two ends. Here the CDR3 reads CATSRDRVNNEQFF. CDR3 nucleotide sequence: TGTGCCACCAGCAGAGATCGAGTAAACAATGAGCAGTTCTTC. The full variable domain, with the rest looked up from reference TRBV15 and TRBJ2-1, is DAMVIQNPRYQVTQFGKPVTLSCSQTLNHNVMYWYQQKSSQAPKLLFHYYDKDFNNEADTPDNFQSRRPNTSFCFLDIRSPGLGDTAMYLCATSRDRVNNEQFFGPGTRLTVL.

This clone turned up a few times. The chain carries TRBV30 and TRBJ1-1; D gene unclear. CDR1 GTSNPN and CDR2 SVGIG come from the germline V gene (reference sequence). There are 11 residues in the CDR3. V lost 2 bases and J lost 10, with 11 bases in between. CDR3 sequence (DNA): TGTGCCTGGAGTATCGGGTTGGCAGCTTTCTTT. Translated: CAWSIGLAAFF. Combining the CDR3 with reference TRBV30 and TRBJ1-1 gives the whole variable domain SQTIHQWPATLVQPVGSPLSLECTVEGTSNPNLYWYRQAAGRGLQLLFYSVGIGQISSEVPQNLSASRPQDRQFILSSKKLLLSDSGFYLCAWSIGLAAFFGQGTRLTVV.

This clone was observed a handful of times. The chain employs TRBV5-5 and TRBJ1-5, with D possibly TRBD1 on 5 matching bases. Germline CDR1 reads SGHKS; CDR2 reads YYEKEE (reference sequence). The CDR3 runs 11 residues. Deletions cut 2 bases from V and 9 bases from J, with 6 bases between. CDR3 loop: CASSLRGPQHF. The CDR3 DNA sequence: TGTGCCAGCAGCTTAAGGGGGCCCCAGCATTTT.

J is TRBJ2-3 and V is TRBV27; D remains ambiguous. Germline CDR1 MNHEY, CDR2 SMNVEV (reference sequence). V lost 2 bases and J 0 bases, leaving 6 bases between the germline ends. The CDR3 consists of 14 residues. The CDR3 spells CASSLLGSTDTQYF. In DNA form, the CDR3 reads TGTGCCAGCAGTTTACTTGGCAGCACAGATACGCAGTATTTT.

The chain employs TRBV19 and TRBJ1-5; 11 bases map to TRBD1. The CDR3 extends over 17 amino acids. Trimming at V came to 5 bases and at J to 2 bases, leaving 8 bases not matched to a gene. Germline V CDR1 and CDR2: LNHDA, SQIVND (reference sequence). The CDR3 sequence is CASSGQGAVVGNQPQHF. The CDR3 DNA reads TGTGCCAGTAGTGGACAGGGGGCTGTGGTGGGCAATCAGCCCCAGCATTTT.

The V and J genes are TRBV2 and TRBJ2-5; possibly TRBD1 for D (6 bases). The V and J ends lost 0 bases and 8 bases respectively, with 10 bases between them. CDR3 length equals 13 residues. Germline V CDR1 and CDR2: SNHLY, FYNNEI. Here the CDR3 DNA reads TGTGCCAGCAGTGAAGCTGGCAGGGGTACCCAGTACTTC. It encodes CASSEAGRGTQYF.